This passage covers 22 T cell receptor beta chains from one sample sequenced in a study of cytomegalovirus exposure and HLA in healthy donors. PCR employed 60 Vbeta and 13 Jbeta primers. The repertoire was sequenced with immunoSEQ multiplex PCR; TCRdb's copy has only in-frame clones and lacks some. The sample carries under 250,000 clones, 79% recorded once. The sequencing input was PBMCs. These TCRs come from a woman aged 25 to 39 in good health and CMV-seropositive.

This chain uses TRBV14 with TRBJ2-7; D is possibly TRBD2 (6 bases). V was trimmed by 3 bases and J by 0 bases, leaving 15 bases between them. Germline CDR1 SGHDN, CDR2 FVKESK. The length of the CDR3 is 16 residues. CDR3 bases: TGTGCCAGCAGCCAGGGGACTCAGTGGCCCTCCTACGAGCAGTACTTC. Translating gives CASSQGTQWPSYEQYF.

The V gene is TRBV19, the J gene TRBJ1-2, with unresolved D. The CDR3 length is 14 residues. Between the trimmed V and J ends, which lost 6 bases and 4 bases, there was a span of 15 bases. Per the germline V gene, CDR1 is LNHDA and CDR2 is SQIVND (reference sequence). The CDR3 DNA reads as TGTGCCAGTAGCCTTCTAAGGAGGACCTATGGCTACACCTTC. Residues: CASSLLRRTYGYTF. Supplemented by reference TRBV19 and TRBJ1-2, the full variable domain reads DGGITQSPKYLFRKEGQNVTLSCEQNLNHDAMYWYRQDPGQGLRLIYYSQIVNDFQKGDIAEGYSVSREKKESFPLTVTSAQKNPTAFYLCASSLLRRTYGYTFGSGTRLTVV.

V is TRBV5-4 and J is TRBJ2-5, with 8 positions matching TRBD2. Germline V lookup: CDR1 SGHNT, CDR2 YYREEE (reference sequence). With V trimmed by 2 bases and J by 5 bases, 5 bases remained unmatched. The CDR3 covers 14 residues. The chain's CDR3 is CASSLPGGAETQYF. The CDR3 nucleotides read TGTGCCAGCAGCTTACCCGGGGGGGCCGAGACCCAGTACTTC.

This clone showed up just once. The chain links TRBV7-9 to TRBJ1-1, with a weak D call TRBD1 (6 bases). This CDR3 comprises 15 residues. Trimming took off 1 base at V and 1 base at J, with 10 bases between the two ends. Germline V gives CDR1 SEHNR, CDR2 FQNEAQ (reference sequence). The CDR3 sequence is CASSLVGHRNTEAFF. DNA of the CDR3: TGTGCCAGCAGCTTAGTGGGACATCGGAACACTGAAGCTTTCTTT.

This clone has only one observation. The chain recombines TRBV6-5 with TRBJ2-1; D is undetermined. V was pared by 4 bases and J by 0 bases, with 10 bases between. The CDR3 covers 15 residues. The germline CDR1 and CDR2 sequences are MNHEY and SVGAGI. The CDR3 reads CASSFAFSSYNEQFF. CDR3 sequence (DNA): TGTGCCAGCAGTTTCGCCTTCAGCTCCTACAATGAGCAGTTCTTC.

The CDR3 here is CASSLALAGGGDTQYF. CDR3 in DNA: TGTGCCAGCAGCTTAGCGCTAGCGGGGGGTGGAGATACGCAGTATTTT. This rearrangement joins TRBV7-2 to TRBJ2-3; the match to TRBD2 covers 11 bases. The J segment lost 5 bases and the V segment lost 0 bases, leaving 4 bases of the junction unmatched. The CDR3 has 16 amino acids. In germline, CDR1 is SGHTA, CDR2 FQGNSA.

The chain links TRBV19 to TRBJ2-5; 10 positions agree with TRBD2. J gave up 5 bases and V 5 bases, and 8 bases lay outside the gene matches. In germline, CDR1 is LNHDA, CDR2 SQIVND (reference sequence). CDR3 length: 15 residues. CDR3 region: CASSGSGTSDETQYF. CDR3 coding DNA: TGTGCCAGTAGTGGATCCGGGACTAGCGATGAGACCCAGTACTTC.

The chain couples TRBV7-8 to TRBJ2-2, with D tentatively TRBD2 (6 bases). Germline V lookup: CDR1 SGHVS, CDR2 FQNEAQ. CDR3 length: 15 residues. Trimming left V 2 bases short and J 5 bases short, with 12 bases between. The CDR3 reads CASSLRDFPTGELFF. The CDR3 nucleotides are TGTGCCAGCAGCTTACGGGACTTCCCGACCGGGGAGCTGTTTTTT.

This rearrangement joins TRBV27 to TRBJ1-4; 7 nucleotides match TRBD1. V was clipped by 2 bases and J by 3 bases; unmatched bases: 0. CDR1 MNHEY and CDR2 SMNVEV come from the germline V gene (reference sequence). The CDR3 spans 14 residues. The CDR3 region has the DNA TGTGCCAGCAGTTTAGGGACAGCTAATGAAAAACTGTTTTTT. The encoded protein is CASSLGTANEKLFF. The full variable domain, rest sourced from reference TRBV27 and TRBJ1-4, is EAQVTQNPRYLITVTGKKLTVTCSQNMNHEYMSWYRQDPGLGLRQIYYSMNVEVTDKGDVPEGYKVSRKEKRNFPLILESPSPNQTSLYFCASSLGTANEKLFFGSGTQLSVL.

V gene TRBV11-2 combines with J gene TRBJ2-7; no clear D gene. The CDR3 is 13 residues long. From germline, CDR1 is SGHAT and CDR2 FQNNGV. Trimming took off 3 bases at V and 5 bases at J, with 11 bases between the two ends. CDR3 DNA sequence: TGTGCCAGCAGCTTCTCTAGTAACCACGAGCAGTACTTC. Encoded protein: CASSFSSNHEQYF.

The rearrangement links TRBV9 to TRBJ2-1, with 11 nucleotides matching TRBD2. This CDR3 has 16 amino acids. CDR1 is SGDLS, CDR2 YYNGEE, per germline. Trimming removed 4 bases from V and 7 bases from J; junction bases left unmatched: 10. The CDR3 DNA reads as TGTGCCAGCAGCTCCATTAGCGGGAGGGGCTGGAATGAGCAGTTCTTC. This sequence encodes CASSSISGRGWNEQFF.

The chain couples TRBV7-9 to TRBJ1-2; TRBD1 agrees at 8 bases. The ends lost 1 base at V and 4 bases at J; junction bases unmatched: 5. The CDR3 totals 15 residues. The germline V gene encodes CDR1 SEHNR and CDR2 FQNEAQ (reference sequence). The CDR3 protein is CASSLDRGSGYGYTF. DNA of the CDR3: TGTGCCAGCAGCTTAGACAGGGGGTCCGGCTATGGCTACACCTTC.

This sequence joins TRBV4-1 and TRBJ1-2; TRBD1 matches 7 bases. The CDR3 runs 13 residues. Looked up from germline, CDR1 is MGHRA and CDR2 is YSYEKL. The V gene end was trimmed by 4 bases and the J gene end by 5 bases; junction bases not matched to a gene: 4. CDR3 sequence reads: CASSPGQRYGYTF. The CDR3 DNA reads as TGCGCCAGCAGCCCGGGACAGCGTTATGGCTACACCTTC.

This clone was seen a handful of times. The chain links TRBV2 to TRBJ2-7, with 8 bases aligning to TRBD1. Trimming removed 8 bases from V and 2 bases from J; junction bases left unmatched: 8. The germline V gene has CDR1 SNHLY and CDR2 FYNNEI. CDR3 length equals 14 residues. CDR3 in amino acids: CASRGGTGAYEQYF. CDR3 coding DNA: TGTGCCAGCCGCGGAGGGACAGGCGCCTACGAGCAGTACTTC.

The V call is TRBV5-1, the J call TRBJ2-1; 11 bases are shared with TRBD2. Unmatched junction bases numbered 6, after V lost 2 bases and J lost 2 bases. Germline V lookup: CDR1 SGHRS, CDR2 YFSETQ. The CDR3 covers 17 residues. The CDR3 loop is CASSFSLAGEPYNEQFF. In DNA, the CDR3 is TGCGCCAGCAGCTTCTCACTAGCGGGAGAACCCTACAATGAGCAGTTCTTC.

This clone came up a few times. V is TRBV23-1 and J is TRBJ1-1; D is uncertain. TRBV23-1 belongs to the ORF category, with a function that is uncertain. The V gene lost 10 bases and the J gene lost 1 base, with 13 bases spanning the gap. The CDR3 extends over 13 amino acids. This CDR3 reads CAKWSAENTEAFF. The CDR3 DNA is TGCGCCAAGTGGTCCGCGGAGAACACTGAAGCTTTCTTT.

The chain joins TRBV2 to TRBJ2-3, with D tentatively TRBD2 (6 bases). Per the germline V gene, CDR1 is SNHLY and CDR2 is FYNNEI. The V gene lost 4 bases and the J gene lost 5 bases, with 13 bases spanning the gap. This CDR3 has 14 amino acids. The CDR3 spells CASSVRLAKDTQYF. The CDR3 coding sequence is TGTGCCAGCAGTGTTCGCCTAGCGAAAGATACGCAGTATTTT.

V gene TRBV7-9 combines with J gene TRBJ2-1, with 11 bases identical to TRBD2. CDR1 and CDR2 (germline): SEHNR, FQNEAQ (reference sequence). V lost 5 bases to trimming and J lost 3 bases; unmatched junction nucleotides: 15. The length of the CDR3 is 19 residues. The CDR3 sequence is CASSPPLAGGVQIYNEQFF. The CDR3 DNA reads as TGTGCCAGCAGCCCACCCCTAGCGGGGGGTGTCCAAATCTACAATGAGCAGTTCTTC.

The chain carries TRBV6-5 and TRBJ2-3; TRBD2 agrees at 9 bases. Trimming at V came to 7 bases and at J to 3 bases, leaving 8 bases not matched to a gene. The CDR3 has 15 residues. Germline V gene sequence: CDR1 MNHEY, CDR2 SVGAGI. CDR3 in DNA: TGTGCCAGCACCCGACTAGCGGCGGAAACAGATACGCAGTATTTT. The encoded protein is CASTRLAAETDTQYF.

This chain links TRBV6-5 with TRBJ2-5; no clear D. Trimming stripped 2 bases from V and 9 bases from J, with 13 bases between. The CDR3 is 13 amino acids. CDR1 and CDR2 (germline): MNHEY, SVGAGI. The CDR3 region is CASSYGPISAQYF. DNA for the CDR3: TGTGCCAGCAGTTACGGTCCCATTTCGGCCCAGTACTTC.

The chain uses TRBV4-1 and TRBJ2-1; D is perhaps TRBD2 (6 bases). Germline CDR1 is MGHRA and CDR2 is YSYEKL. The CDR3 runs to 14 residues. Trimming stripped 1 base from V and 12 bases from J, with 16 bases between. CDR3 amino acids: CASSQARTILVQFF. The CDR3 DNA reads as TGCGCCAGCAGCCAAGCCAGGACTATTTTAGTGCAGTTCTTC.

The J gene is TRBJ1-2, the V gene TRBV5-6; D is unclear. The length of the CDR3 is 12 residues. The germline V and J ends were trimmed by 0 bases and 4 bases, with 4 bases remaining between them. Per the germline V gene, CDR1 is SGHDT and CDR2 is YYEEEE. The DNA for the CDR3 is TGTGCCAGCAGCTTGGCGGGCTATGGCTACACCTTC. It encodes CASSLAGYGYTF.